This entry features one TCR beta chain sequence. The method was immunoSEQ multiplex PCR; TCRdb's version includes in-frame clones alone and lacks a portion of them. The table includes around 150,000 clones, about 80% detected once. The entry originates in a study of blood T cell repertoires in COVID-19. This CDR3 has 11 residues. The V gene lost 0 bases and the J gene lost 10 bases, with 5 bases spanning the gap. The germline V gene encodes CDR1 SGHTS and CDR2 YDEGEE. The clonotype was recovered from a woman aged 60-75 years with acute or convalescent COVID-19. V and J are TRBV5-8 and TRBJ2-1; D ambiguous. The sequencing sample was made of peripheral blood. The CDR3 coding sequence is TGTGCCAGCAGCTTGGTTACAGAGCAGTTCTTC. This encodes CASSLVTEQFF.